This is a list of T cell receptor beta chains from one sample in a study of blood T cell repertoires in COVID-19. Measured with immunoSEQ multiplex PCR; TCRdb has only the in-frame clones, and not every one. Among 140,000 or so clones listed, roughly 84% were seen once. The specimen sequenced was peripheral blood. The source of these receptors is a human donor in a cohort sampled during active COVID-19. Each CDR3 is given with its conserved first and last residue. A D gene is named only where the DNA matches it firmly. Clone sizes are given selectively: once, few, many, or a class where the clone is expanded.

TRBJ2-2,TRBV7-6,once,-,CASSPLGGGRVTGELFF,TGTGCCAGCAGCCCCCTAGGGGGGGGCCGTGTCACCGGGGAGCTGTTTTTT
TRBJ2-5,TRBV7-7,-,-,CASSLGGTTRETQYF,TGTGCTAGCAGCTTAGGAGGGACAACGCGAGAGACCCAGTACTTC
TRBJ2-3,TRBV5-6,-,-,CASSPQDRTDTQYF,TGTGCCAGCAGCCCACAGGACAGAACAGATACGCAGTATTTT
TRBJ2-1,TRBV3-1/TRBV3-2,-,TRBD2,CASSQPWGGYNEQFF,TGTGCCAGCAGCCAACCTTGGGGGGGTTACAATGAGCAGTTCTTC
TRBJ2-7,TRBV28,-,-,CASRRQPGYEQYF,TGTGCCAGCAGGCGACAGCCAGGCTACGAGCAGTACTTC
TRBJ2-3,TRBV19,-,TRBD2,CASRGRGFSTDTQYF,TGTGCCAGCAGAGGGCGGGGGTTTAGCACAGATACGCAGTATTTT
TRBJ2-5,TRBV18,-,-,CASSPRPMVETQYF,TGTGCCAGCTCGCCCCGTCCTATGGTTGAGACCCAGTACTTC
TRBJ2-6,TRBV7-6,-,-,CASSLAQGTSGANVLTF,TGTGCCAGCAGCTTAGCGCAGGGAACCTCTGGGGCCAACGTCCTGACTTTC
TRBJ2-5,TRBV10-3,-,-,CAISSGETQYF,TGTGCCATTTCATCCGGGGAGACCCAGTACTTC
TRBJ1-2,TRBV6-1,-,-,CASSEFPRAYTF,TGTGCCAGCAGTGAATTTCCACGCGCCTACACCTTC
TRBJ1-2,TRBV3-1/TRBV3-2,-,-,CASSRRGGPGNYGYTF,TGTGCCAGCAGCCGCAGAGGGGGACCGGGAAACTATGGCTACACCTTC